The sequence of this TCR beta chain was determined in a study of OX40 agonist ivuxolimab in advanced cancers. Study overall: Patients received ivuxolimab, an agonistic anti-OX40 (CD134) antibody.

A remark on this clone: Its antigen is currently unknown.

Study observations and caveats: In the 0.1-3.0 mg/kg groups, partial responders showed among the lowest expansion. Expanded peripheral T cells had an undetermined antigen specificity.

This CDR3 contains 13 residues. The germline gives CDR1 MDHEN, CDR2 SYDVKM. V was trimmed by 10 bases and J by 1 base, leaving 13 bases between them. Sequencing used immunoSEQ multiplex PCR; TCRdb keeps in-frame clones, though not all of them. The sample has over 80,000 clones; 88% are singletons. With baseline, cycle 4 day 1, and cycle 7 day 1 as timepoints, blood was sampled. The clonotype comes from an adult with an advanced solid tumor such as melanoma, head and neck, liver or kidney cancer. The chain couples TRBV28 to TRBJ1-2, with D tentatively TRBD1 (5 bases). The sample was CD4+ or CD8+ T cells sorted from blood, taken in a trial of the OX40 agonist ivuxolimab. The CDR3 DNA is TGTGCCACCCTTTGGACATTTAACTATGGCTACACCTTC. Its protein product is CATLWTFNYGYTF.